A single sample gave rise to the 26 T cell receptor beta chains below, sequenced in a study of T cells after yellow fever vaccination. A single record per CDR3 protein comes from TCRdb applying MiXCR to the 5' RACE reads. Found here are around 550,000 distinct CDR3 sequences, over 15% of them singletons; the top ten hold 14%. The sample in question was PBMCs, obtained 15 days after the yellow fever booster vaccination. Receptors were obtained from a man younger than 40 who received the YFV17D yellow fever vaccine.

This chain uses TRBV28 with TRBJ2-7; D ambiguous. Germline loops: CDR1 MDHEN, CDR2 SYDVKM. V was shortened by 8 bases and J by 6 bases, with 14 bases between the two germline ends. The CDR3 runs 12 residues. CDR3 sequence reads: CASALDRLEQYF. CDR3 bases: TGTGCCAGCGCACTCGACCGGCTCGAGCAGTACTTC.

The rearrangement joins TRBV1 to TRBJ2-7; TRBD1 reflects the table's D call only, with no check against the DNA. TRBV1 is recorded as a pseudogene. CDR3 length equals 16 residues. CDR3 region: CTSSLRDLRRVYEQYF. For the CDR3, the DNA is TGCACCAGCAGCCTACGGGACCTCAGACGGGTATACGAGCAGTACTTC.

The chain recombines TRBV29-1 with TRBJ2-7; the D is unclear. Deletions cut 4 bases from V and 3 bases from J, with 7 bases between. This CDR3 has 11 residues. The germline V gene has CDR1 SQVTM and CDR2 ANQGSEA. CDR3 sequence: CSVATGYEQYF. The CDR3 DNA follows: TGCAGCGTTGCTACCGGCTACGAGCAGTACTTC.

The V call is TRBV7-2, the J call TRBJ1-5; the D gene is possibly TRBD1 (5 bases). Germline-derived CDR1 and CDR2 are SGHTA and FQGNSA. Trimming pared 5 bases from V and 7 bases from J, leaving 15 bases between. The CDR3 is 14 amino acids. CDR3 DNA sequence: TGTGCCAGCAGCCCATTGAACAAGGGGCAGCCCCAGCATTTT. Its translation: CASSPLNKGQPQHF. The whole variable domain, filled in from reference TRBV7-2 and TRBJ1-5, reads GAGVSQSPSNKVTEKGKDVELRCDPISGHTALYWYRQSLGQGLEFLIYFQGNSAPDKSGLPSDRFSAERTGGSVSTLTIQRTQQEDSAVYLCASSPLNKGQPQHFGDGTRLSIL.

The J gene is TRBJ2-1, the V gene TRBV7-2, with D hard to call. V gave up 5 bases and J gave up 1 base, with 12 bases separating them. Germline V gene sequence: CDR1 SGHTA, CDR2 FQGNSA. This CDR3 region has 15 residues. CDR3 amino acids: CASSDRASSYNEQFF. CDR3 DNA: TGTGCCAGCAGCGACCGGGCCTCGTCCTACAATGAGCAGTTCTTC.

In its sample, this clonotype was seen a few times. V usage is TRBV7-8 and J usage is TRBJ1-1; no clear D. V was pared by 3 bases and J by 5 bases, with 16 bases between. CDR1 is SGHVS and CDR2 is FQNEAQ in the germline V gene. The CDR3 loop spans 15 amino acids. Here the CDR3 reads CASSFPKGLGTEAFF. The CDR3 DNA follows: TGTGCCAGCAGCTTCCCGAAAGGTCTGGGGACTGAAGCTTTCTTT.

This rearrangement joins TRBV9 to TRBJ2-2, with 12 bases aligning to TRBD1. Germline loops: CDR1 SGDLS, CDR2 YYNGEE. V was clipped by 7 bases and J by 6 bases; unmatched bases: 4. CDR3 length: 14 residues. Here the CDR3 reads CASEGQGAPGELFF. CDR3 DNA sequence: TGTGCCAGCGAGGGACAGGGGGCGCCCGGGGAGCTGTTTTTT.

The V gene is TRBV30, the J gene TRBJ2-1; 9 bases match TRBD2. CDR3 length: 15 amino acids. Per germline, CDR1 GTSNPN and CDR2 SVGIG (reference sequence). Trimming removed 2 bases from V and 4 bases from J; junction bases left unmatched: 6. The CDR3 nucleotides read TGTGCCTGGAGTAACAGACTAGCGGTATACAATGAGCAGTTCTTC. This translates into CAWSNRLAVYNEQFF.

The chain uses TRBV18 and TRBJ2-1; TRBD2 matches at 7 bases. This CDR3 spans 17 amino acids. The germline V gene encodes CDR1 KGHSH and CDR2 LQKENI. V gave up 3 bases and J gave up 0 bases; unmatched junction bases: 8. The CDR3 DNA follows: TGTGCCAGCTCACCGTCTAGCGGCTTAAGCTCCTACAATGAGCAGTTCTTC. Translating it yields CASSPSSGLSSYNEQFF.

This rearrangement joins TRBV11-2 to TRBJ2-7; D is perhaps TRBD2 (6 bases). Trimming removed 4 bases from V and 3 bases from J, with 13 bases in between. Germline values: CDR1 SGHAT, CDR2 FQNNGV. The CDR3 is 14 amino acids. CDR3 region: CASSWSSGDYEQYF. DNA for the CDR3: TGTGCCAGCAGCTGGAGTTCGGGGGACTACGAGCAGTACTTC.

In its sample, this clonotype was seen a few times. This chain uses TRBV7-2 with TRBJ2-2, with 7 bases lining up with TRBD2. Trimming at V came to 6 bases and at J to 5 bases, leaving 6 bases not matched to a gene. CDR1 and CDR2 (germline): SGHTA, FQGNSA. This CDR3 region has 14 residues. Written as DNA, the CDR3 is TGTGCCAGCAGGCGGGAGAGACGTACCGGGGAGCTGTTTTTT. Protein product: CASRRERRTGELFF.

This clonotype was observed a few times. V usage is TRBV15 and J usage is TRBJ2-7; D is possibly TRBD1 (5 bases). Germline V lookup: CDR1 LNHNV, CDR2 YYDKDF (reference sequence). The V end lost 5 bases, the J end lost 5 bases, and 19 bases lay between the germline ends. This CDR3 contains 15 residues. DNA of the CDR3: TGTGCCACCAGCCACTATGGTACCAGGGCCAACGAGCAGTACTTC. It translates to CATSHYGTRANEQYF.

Many counts were recorded for this clonotype. This chain joins TRBV6-6 and TRBJ2-7; D may be TRBD2 (6 bases). The germline gives CDR1 MNHNY, CDR2 SVGAGI (reference sequence). V gave up 4 bases and J gave up 13 bases, with 14 bases separating them. The CDR3 is made up of 11 amino acids. The CDR3 loop reads CASSFLQGLYF. CDR3 DNA: TGTGCCAGCAGTTTCCTTCAGGGACTTTACTTC.

This clonotype has more than one count but fewer than ten. This chain uses TRBV5-4 with TRBJ2-5, with D unclear. The CDR3 covers 13 residues. V was shortened by 3 bases and J by 4 bases, with 10 bases between the two germline ends. Germline CDR1 is SGHNT and CDR2 is YYREEE (reference sequence). As DNA, the CDR3 is TGTGCCAGCAGCTCCCCAGAGGTAGAGACCCAGTACTTC. Its protein is CASSSPEVETQYF.

The chain combines TRBV11-2 with TRBJ2-7, with D tentatively TRBD2 (6 bases). CDR3 length equals 14 residues. CDR1 and CDR2 from the germline V gene are SGHAT and FQNNGV. Trimming left V 5 bases short and J 6 bases short, with 17 bases between. In DNA, the CDR3 is TGTGCCAGCAGCCCTGCAGGGCGGGGAACCGAGCAGTACTTC. This translates into CASSPAGRGTEQYF.

The chain employs TRBV20-1 and TRBJ2-7; possible D gene TRBD1, 6 bases. Germline V gives CDR1 DFQATT, CDR2 SNEGSKA (reference sequence). V dropped 4 bases and J dropped 0 bases, with 13 bases sitting between them. The CDR3 consists of 14 residues. The CDR3 nucleotides read TGCAGTGCTAACACAGGGATCAGCTCCTACGAGCAGTACTTC. It specifies CSANTGISSYEQYF.

This clonotype was seen a handful of times. The chain links TRBV11-2 to TRBJ2-1; weak D call: TRBD1 (5 bases). CDR3 length equals 14 residues. The V end lost 5 bases, the J end lost 4 bases, and 12 bases lay between the germline ends. CDR1 is SGHAT and CDR2 is FQNNGV in the germline V gene. CDR3 amino acids: CASSRDSGYNEQFF. Written as DNA, the CDR3 is TGTGCCAGCAGCCGCGACAGTGGTTACAATGAGCAGTTCTTC.

CDR3 residues: CASSSQGGTSGRSTQYF. CDR3 nucleotides: TGTGCCAGCAGCTCGCAAGGGGGGACTAGCGGCCGGAGTACGCAGTATTTT. The rearrangement joins TRBV7-2 to TRBJ2-3; 11 bases fit TRBD2. The V gene end was trimmed by 4 bases and the J gene end by 8 bases; junction bases not matched to a gene: 14. This CDR3 spans 17 amino acids. Germline V CDR1 and CDR2: SGHTA, FQGNSA.

This clonotype showed up just a few times. This sequence joins TRBV7-2 and TRBJ2-1; D ambiguous. Looked up from germline, CDR1 is SGHTA and CDR2 is FQGNSA. This CDR3 region has 15 residues. With 2 bases removed from V and 0 bases from J, the gap between germline ends came to 8 bases. CDR3 DNA: TGTGCCAGCAGCTTACATTGGGCCTCCTACAATGAGCAGTTCTTC. Protein sequence: CASSLHWASYNEQFF.

This clonotype was counted a few times. The chain couples TRBV18 to TRBJ2-1; weak D call: TRBD2 (5 bases). The germline CDR1 and CDR2 sequences are KGHSH and LQKENI. This CDR3 has 15 residues. The V end was cut by 3 bases, the J end by 3 bases, with 12 bases between. The DNA for the CDR3 is TGTGCCAGCTCACCCGGTCTAGGAGGCTACAATGAGCAGTTCTTC. Translated: CASSPGLGGYNEQFF.

As concerns this clonotype: A junction boundary mismatches the germline segment, possibly from a read error. The V call is TRBV20-1, the J call TRBJ2-2, with a tentative D call TRBD2 (5 bases). Germline V lookup: CDR1 DFQATT, CDR2 SNEGSKA (reference sequence). The CDR3 consists of 16 residues. In DNA form, the CDR3 reads TGCTGTGCTAGAGATCGGAGGCGGCGGAACACCGGGGAGCTGTTTTTT. Protein: CCARDRRRRNTGELFF.

There are a few counts of this clonotype. This chain links TRBV18 with TRBJ2-7, with 9 bases aligning to TRBD1. This CDR3 has 16 residues. Germline V gives CDR1 KGHSH, CDR2 LQKENI. V lost 3 bases and J lost 4; bases outside the gene matches: 10. The CDR3 coding sequence is TGTGCCAGCTCACCTGCGGGGGACAGGGTCCCATACGAGCAGTACTTC. Translating it yields CASSPAGDRVPYEQYF. Supplemented by reference TRBV18 and TRBJ2-7, the full variable domain reads NAGVMQNPRHLVRRRGQEARLRCSPMKGHSHVYWYRQLPEEGLKFMVYLQKENIIDESGMPKERFSAEFPKEGPSILRIQQVVRGDSAAYFCASSPAGDRVPYEQYFGPGTRLTVT.

V gene TRBV20-1 combines with J gene TRBJ1-2, with 9 nucleotides matching TRBD1. Germline loops: CDR1 DFQATT, CDR2 SNEGSKA (reference sequence). The CDR3 covers 14 residues. V was clipped by 3 bases and J by 1 base; unmatched bases: 3. The CDR3 protein is CSARRTGDNYGYTF. As DNA, the CDR3 is TGCAGTGCTAGGAGGACAGGGGATAACTATGGCTACACCTTC.

This sequence joins TRBV20-1 and TRBJ1-4; D perhaps matches TRBD1 (6 bases). Trimming took 4 bases from V and 0 from J, leaving 9 bases between them. This CDR3 is built from 14 residues. Per the germline V gene, CDR1 is DFQATT and CDR2 is SNEGSKA (reference sequence). CDR3 nucleotide sequence: TGCAGTGCTACAGGGGTCGCAACTAATGAAAAACTGTTTTTT. It codes for CSATGVATNEKLFF.

This chain connects TRBV7-6 to TRBJ2-1; D not resolved. The CDR3 is made up of 14 amino acids. The V gene lost 0 bases and the J gene lost 7 bases, with 10 bases spanning the gap. Germline-derived CDR1 and CDR2 are SGHVS and FNYEAQ. The CDR3 region is CASSLAGLQNEQFF. The CDR3 DNA is TGTGCCAGCAGCTTAGCTGGGCTGCAGAATGAGCAGTTCTTC.

CDR3 nucleotide sequence: TGCAGTGCTACCGGGACTAGCGGGAGCAACATAGATAGATATTCTAACACAGATACGCAGTATTTT. As protein: CSATGTSGSNIDRYSNTDTQYF. The rearrangement joins TRBV20-1 to TRBJ2-3; 14 bases line up with TRBD2. The CDR3 loop spans 22 amino acids. V lost 4 bases to trimming and J lost 2 bases; unmatched junction nucleotides: 23. From germline, CDR1 is DFQATT and CDR2 SNEGSKA (reference sequence).